Included here is one T cell receptor beta chain sequence, with context. The sample holds a few counts of this clone. It has no known antigen specificity. Base qualities are not at hand, and no much larger clone is one base apart. This sample is drawn from a study of shared clonotypes between healthy human individuals (dated by TCRdb to about 2020). Context from the whole study: The cohort included three men and two women between 18 and 49 years of age. Per donor, three plates each were used for CD4 naive and CD4 memory, two for CD8 naive, and one for CD8 memory. To estimate repertoire size and how much clonotype sharing occurs between individuals, the study deeply sequenced the blood TCR repertoires of roughly 5 healthy adults. Different laboratories and diverse techniques were used to prepare libraries and sequence TCR repertoires, to increase sequencing depth and limit assay-specific biases. Each donor's leukapheresis produced roughly between roughly 0.9 and 8.9 billion PBMCs.

Donors were healthy HIV-negative adults with no recently reported acute infections or vaccinations. All donors were Caucasian adults living in Nashville, Tennessee, USA. CD4+ T cells were enriched through magnetic negative selection, after which naive cells were positively selected on CD45RA and the remaining negative fraction served as the memory subset. After blood collection by leukapheresis, PBMCs were isolated using Ficoll-Histopaque density gradient centrifugation and then cryopreserved in the vapor phase of liquid nitrogen. Analytical flow cytometry was used to check the purity and quantity of each magnetically sorted T cell population. Genomic DNA was isolated from every sorted fraction and measured by UV absorbance on a Nanodrop 2000c. The junction shows trimming of 3 bases on V and 7 bases on J, and the gene matches do not reach 6 bases of it. The germline V gene supplies CDR1 SGHAT and CDR2 FQNNGV. CDR3 length: 14 amino acids, cysteine to phenylalanine. Only CDR3 DNA is held: 42 bases, read in frame from base 1.

Using the deep immunoSEQ assay, TCR CDR3 regions were amplified from genomic DNA by multiplex PCR. Extracted genomic DNA from each cell subset was spread evenly across all wells of several immunoSEQ 96-well plates, with each plate serving as a replicate. Each replicate PCR for sorted subsets received around 200 ng genomic DNA, equal to some 32,000 T cell genomes. The purified libraries were quantified using a Qubit 3.0 fluorometer, sized with a Bioanalyzer 2100, and then quantified again using the KAPA Library Quantification kit. Every immunoSEQ 96-well plate was sequenced on a separate single-read 150-cycle Illumina NextSeq 550 flow cell. The paper's data handling went like this. The immunoSEQ output contained only junctional sequences without quality scores, so filtering could not match that applied to full-length reads. Sequences were annotated with PyIR, a Python wrapper for IgBLAST v1.9, using IMGT germline references to assign V/J genes and CDR3. Reads were filtered out if the reads had weak V/J assignments (E-value above 1e-6), no CDR3, stop codons, out-of-frame junctions, or ambiguous translated residues. V3J clonotypes were defined by identical inferred V gene, J gene, and CDR3 amino acid sequence. The percentage overlap between two repertoires was calculated by dividing the number of shared unique clonotypes by the size of the smaller repertoire. Three approaches were used to assess repertoire richness: RTK rarefaction, the Chao1 estimator, and Recon v2.1 estimates of unobserved clonotypes. For all TCRbeta clonotypes obtained by the gDNA method from a few donors, generation probabilities were computed with OLGA. The table comes from immuneACCESS by way of TCRdb, which keeps in-frame sequences with V and J called. Part of the clones is missing from these tables; in studies checked, under half for an unresolved V gene and the rest for unknown reasons. The DNA gave D and trimming, while V, J and clone size come from that table. The sample table holds approximately 1.1 million clones, of which approximately 80% were seen once. Jointly, the top ten make up more than 0.45% of the sample.

Results the study describes overall, beyond this receptor: Pairwise subsampling indicated that sequencing depth was expected to affect the degree of clonotype sharing among donors. Larger estimated clonotype richness was generally found for naive subsets than for memory subsets. Clonotypes shared by all four sorted-subset donors showed higher generation probabilities than non-shared clonotypes. Sampling was limited to blood, and TCR repertoires in tissue likely differ from TCR repertoires in blood. The genetic and exposure-history diversity represented was limited by the small number of donors. Rarefaction of sorted-subset datasets indicated incomplete sequencing despite the large sequencing depth. When several donors were compared, the shared fraction of clonotypes was about 5% for naive CD4, roughly 3.4% for naive CD8, roughly 2.5% for memory CD4, and approximately 0.4% for memory CD8.

Input material: memory CD4+ T cells from PBMCs. What this sample's cell subset or site label stands for: CD45RA-negative fraction. This receptor was identified in a man between 18 and 35 years old in good health. Some clones in this sample may be carry-over from other donors' samples. The chain is encoded by TRBV11-2 joined to TRBJ1-1; the junction holds 9 bases that match TRBD1. The bases read TGTGCCAGCAGCTTTAACAGGGGGCTGGTTGAAGCTTTCTTT. Its protein product is CASSFNRGLVEAFF.